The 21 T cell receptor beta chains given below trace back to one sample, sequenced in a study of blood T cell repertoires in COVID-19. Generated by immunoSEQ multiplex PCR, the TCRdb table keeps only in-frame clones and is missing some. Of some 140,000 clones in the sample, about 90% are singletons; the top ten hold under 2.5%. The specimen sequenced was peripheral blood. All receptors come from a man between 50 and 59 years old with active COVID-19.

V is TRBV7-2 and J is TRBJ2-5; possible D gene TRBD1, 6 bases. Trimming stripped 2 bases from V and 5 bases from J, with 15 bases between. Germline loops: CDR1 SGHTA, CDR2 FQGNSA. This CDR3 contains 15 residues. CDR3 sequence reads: CASSLPGQGLETQYF. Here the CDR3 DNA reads TGTGCCAGCAGCTTACCCGGGCAGGGGTTGGAGACCCAGTACTTC.

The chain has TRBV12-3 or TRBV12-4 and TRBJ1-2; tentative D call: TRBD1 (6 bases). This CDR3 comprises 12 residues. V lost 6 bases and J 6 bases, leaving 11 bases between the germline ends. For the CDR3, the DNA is TGTGCCAGCAGCCTACAGGGAAATGGCTACACCTTC. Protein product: CASSLQGNGYTF.

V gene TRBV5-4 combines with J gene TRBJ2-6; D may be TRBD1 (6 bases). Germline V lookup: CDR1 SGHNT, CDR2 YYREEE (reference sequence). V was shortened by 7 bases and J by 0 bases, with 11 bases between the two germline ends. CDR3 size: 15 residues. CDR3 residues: CASRDTLSGANVLTF. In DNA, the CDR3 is TGTGCCAGCCGGGACACACTCTCTGGGGCCAACGTCCTGACTTTC.

CDR3 coding DNA: TGTGCCAGCAGCTCAAATGTGGGTCAGGGCAAGGCTTTCTTT. It translates to CASSSNVGQGKAFF. This chain uses TRBV7-9 with TRBJ1-1; weak D call: TRBD1 (5 bases). The length of the CDR3 is 14 residues. Trimming left V 4 bases short and J 11 bases short, with 20 bases between. From germline, CDR1 is SEHNR and CDR2 FQNEAQ (reference sequence).

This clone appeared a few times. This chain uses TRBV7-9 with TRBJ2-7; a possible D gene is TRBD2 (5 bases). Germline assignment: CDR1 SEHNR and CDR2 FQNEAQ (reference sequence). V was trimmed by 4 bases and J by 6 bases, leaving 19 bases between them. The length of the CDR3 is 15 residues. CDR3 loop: CASSSRGFQDSEQYF. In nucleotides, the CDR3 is TGTGCCAGCAGCTCAAGAGGGTTTCAGGATTCCGAGCAGTACTTC.

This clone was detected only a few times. The CDR3 loop is CASSLGGTYEQYF. The CDR3 region has the DNA TGTGCCAGCAGCTTGGGGGGCACCTACGAGCAGTACTTC. This chain connects TRBV5-4 to TRBJ2-7, with D tentatively TRBD1 (5 bases). The CDR3 runs 13 residues. Germline V gene lookup returns CDR1 SGHNT and CDR2 YYREEE (reference sequence). V shed 0 bases and J shed 2 bases, with 6 bases lying between them.

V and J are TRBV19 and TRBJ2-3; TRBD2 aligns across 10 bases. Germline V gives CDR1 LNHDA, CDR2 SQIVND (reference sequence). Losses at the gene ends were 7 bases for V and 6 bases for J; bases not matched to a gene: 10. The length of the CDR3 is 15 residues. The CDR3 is CASNPVSGGYDTQYF. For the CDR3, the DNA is TGTGCCAGTAACCCGGTTAGCGGGGGGTACGATACGCAGTATTTT.

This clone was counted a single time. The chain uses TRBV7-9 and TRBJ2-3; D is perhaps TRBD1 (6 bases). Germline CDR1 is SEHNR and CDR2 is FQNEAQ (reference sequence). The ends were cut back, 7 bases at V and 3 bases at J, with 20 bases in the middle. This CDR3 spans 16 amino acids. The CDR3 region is CASNPLKGVGTDTQYF. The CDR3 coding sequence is TGTGCCAGCAACCCCCTGAAGGGGGTCGGAACAGATACGCAGTATTTT.

The CDR3 reads CASSQGQHQEAFF. The CDR3 coding sequence is TGTGCCAGCAGCCAAGGACAGCATCAGGAAGCTTTCTTT. This rearrangement joins TRBV3-1 (or the pseudogene TRBV3-2) to TRBJ1-1; a possible D gene is TRBD1 (5 bases). The V gene lost 1 base and the J gene lost 8 bases, with 11 bases spanning the gap. Germline CDR1 reads LGHDT; CDR2 reads YNNKEL (reference sequence). CDR3 length: 13 amino acids.

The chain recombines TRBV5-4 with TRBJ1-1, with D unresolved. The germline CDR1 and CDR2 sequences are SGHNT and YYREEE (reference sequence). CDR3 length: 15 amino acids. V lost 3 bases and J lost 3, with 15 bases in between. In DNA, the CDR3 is TGTGCCAGCAGCTCGGCAGGCAGCGGGGACACTGAAGCTTTCTTT. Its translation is CASSSAGSGDTEAFF.

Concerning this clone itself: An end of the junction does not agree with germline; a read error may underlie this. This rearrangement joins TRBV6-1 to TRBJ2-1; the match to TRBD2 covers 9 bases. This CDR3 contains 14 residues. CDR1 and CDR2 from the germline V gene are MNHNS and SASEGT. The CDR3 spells CASSEGTSFGEQFF. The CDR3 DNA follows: TGTGCCAGCAGCGAAGGGACTAGCTTTGGGGAGCAGTTCTTC.

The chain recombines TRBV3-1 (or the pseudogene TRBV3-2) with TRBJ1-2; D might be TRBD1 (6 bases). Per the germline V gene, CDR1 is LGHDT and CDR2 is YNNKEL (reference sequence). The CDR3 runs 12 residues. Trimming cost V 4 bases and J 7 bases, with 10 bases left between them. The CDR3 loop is CASSLRGGGYTF. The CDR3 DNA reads TGTGCCAGCAGCCTAAGAGGGGGTGGCTACACCTTC.

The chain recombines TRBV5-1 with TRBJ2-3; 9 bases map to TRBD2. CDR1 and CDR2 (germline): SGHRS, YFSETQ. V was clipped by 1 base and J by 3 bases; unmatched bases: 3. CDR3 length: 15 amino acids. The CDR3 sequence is CASSLTSGPTDTQYF. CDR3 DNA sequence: TGCGCCAGCAGCTTGACTAGCGGGCCGACAGATACGCAGTATTTT.

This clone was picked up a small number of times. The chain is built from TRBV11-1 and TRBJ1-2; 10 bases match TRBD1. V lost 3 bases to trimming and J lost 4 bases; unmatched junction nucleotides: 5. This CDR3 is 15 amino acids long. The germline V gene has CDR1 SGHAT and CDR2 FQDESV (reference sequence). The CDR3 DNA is TGTGCCAGCAGCTTTGGGACAGGGGAGTCCTATGGCTACACCTTC. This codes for CASSFGTGESYGYTF.

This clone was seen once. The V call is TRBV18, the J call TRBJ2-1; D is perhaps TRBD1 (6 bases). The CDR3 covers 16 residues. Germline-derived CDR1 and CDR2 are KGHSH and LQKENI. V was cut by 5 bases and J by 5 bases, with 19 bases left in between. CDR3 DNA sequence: TGTGCCAGCTCATCCACAGGGTACCCCCTGCACAATGAGCAGTTCTTC. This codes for CASSSTGYPLHNEQFF. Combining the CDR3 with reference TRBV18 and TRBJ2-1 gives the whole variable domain NAGVMQNPRHLVRRRGQEARLRCSPMKGHSHVYWYRQLPEEGLKFMVYLQKENIIDESGMPKERFSAEFPKEGPSILRIQQVVRGDSAAYFCASSSTGYPLHNEQFFGPGTRLTVL.

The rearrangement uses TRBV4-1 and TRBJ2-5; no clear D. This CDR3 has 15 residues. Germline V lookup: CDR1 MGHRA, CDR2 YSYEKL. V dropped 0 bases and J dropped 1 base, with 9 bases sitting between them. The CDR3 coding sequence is TGCGCCAGCAGCCAAGAGAGGCAGCCCCAAGAGACCCAGTACTTC. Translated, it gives CASSQERQPQETQYF.

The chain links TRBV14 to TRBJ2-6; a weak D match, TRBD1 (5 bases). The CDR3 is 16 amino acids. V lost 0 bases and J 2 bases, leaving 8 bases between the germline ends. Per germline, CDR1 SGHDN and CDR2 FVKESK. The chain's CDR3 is CASSQDQGPGANVLTF. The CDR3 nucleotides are TGTGCCAGCAGCCAAGATCAGGGCCCTGGGGCCAACGTCCTGACTTTC.

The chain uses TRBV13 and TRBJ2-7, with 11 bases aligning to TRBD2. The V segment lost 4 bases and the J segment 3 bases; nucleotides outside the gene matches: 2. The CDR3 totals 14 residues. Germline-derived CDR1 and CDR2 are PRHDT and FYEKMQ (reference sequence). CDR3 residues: CASSWGLAVYEQYF. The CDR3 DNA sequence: TGTGCCAGCAGCTGGGGACTAGCGGTCTACGAGCAGTACTTC.

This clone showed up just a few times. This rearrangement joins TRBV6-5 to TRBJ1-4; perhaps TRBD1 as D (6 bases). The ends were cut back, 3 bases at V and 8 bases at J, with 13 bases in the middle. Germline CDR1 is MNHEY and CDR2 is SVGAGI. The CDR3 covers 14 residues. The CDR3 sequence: CASSYGQLSEKLFF. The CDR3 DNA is TGTGCCAGCAGTTATGGACAGTTATCCGAAAAACTGTTTTTT.

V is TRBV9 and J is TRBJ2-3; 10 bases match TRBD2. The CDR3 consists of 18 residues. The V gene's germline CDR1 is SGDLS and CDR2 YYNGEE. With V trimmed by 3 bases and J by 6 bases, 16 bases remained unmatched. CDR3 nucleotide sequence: TGTGCCAGCAGCGCCAGCGGGGGGGGCCTGAGACCGCCGGATACGCAGTATTTT. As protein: CASSASGGGLRPPDTQYF.

The CDR3 DNA sequence: TGTGCCAGCAGCCAAGAAACGGGGGGGCCAATAGCGCAGTATTTT. This encodes CASSQETGGPIAQYF. The chain combines TRBV4-2 with TRBJ2-3, with 8 bases identical to TRBD2. With 0 bases clipped from V and 10 bases from J, the junction kept 9 bases outside the gene matches. The CDR3 has 15 residues. Germline V lookup: CDR1 LGHNA, CDR2 YNFKEQ.